Detailed here is one T cell receptor beta chain. Antigen: not known. The data derive from a study of shared clonotypes between healthy human individuals. Study-wide context: For every donor, three CD4 naive, three CD4 memory, two CD8 naive and one CD8 memory plates were used. Whole-study findings and limits: Larger richness was generally estimated for naive than memory subsets.

Germline V CDR1 and CDR2: SGHTA, FQGTGA. This CDR3 spans 11 amino acids. V dropped 2 bases and J dropped 7 bases, with 2 bases sitting between them. Some clones are missing from TCRdb's copy, which holds only in-frame ones; the method was immunoSEQ multiplex PCR. This sample has 1,500,000 or so clones, with roughly 96% found just once. V and J are TRBV7-3 and TRBJ2-2; D not resolved. This receptor was obtained from a man between 25 and 39 years old in good health. Material for sequencing was naive CD4+ T cells sorted from blood. Stated subset: CD45RA+ positively selected. The CDR3 coding sequence is TGTGCCAGCAGCTTATACGGGGAGCTGTTTTTT. Translation gives CASSLYGELFF.